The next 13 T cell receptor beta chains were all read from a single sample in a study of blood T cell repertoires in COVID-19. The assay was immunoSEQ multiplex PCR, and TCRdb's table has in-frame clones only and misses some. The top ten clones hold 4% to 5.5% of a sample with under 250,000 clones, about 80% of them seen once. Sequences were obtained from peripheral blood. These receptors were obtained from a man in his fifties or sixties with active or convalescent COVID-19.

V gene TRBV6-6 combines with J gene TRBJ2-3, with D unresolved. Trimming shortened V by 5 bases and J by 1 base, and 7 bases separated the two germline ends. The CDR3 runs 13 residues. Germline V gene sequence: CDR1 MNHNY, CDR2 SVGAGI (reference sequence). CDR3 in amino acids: CASSRQGTDTQYF. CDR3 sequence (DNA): TGTGCCAGCAGTCGCCAGGGCACAGATACGCAGTATTTT.

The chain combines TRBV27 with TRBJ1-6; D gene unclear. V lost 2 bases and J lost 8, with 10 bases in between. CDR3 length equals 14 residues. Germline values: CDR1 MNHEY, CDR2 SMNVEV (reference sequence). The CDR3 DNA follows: TGTGCCAGCAGTTTAGATTGGAGGGATTCACCCCTCCACTTT. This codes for CASSLDWRDSPLHF.

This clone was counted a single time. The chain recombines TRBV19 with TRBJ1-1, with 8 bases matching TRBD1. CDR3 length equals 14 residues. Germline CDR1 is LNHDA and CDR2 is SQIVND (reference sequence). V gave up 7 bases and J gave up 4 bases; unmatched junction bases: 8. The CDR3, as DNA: TGTGCCAGTATTGACAGGGGCGGGATCACTGAAGCTTTCTTT. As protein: CASIDRGGITEAFF.

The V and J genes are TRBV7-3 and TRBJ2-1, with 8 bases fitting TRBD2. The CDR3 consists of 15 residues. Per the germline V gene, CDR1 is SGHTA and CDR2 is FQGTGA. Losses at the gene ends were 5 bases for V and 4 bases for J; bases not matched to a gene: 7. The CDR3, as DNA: TGTGCCAGCAGCCTCAGCGGGGGCCCTTACAATGAGCAGTTCTTC. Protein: CASSLSGGPYNEQFF.

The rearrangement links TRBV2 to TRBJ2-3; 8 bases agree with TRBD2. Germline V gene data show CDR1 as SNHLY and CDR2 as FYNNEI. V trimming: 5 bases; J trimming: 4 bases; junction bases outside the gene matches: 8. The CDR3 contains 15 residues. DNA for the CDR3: TGTGCCAGCAGTCCTTTCTCGACTAGCGCAGATACGCAGTATTTT. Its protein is CASSPFSTSADTQYF.

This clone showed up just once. CDR3 nucleotides: TGTGCCAGCAGTAGCCGGACAGGGGCGACCGGGGAGCTGTTTTTT. Its protein is CASSSRTGATGELFF. The gene calls are TRBV6-5 and TRBJ2-2, with TRBD1 matching over 9 bases. After removal of 5 bases from V and 5 bases from J, the junction contained 6 bases not matched to a gene. The germline CDR1 and CDR2 sequences are MNHEY and SVGAGI. The CDR3 totals 15 residues.

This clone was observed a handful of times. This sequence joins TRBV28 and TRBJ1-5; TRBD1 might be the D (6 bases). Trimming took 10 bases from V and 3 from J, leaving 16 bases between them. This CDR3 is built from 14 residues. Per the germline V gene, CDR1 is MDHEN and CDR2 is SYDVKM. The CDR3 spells CAIRQVADNQPQHF. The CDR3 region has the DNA TGTGCCATCAGACAGGTAGCGGACAATCAGCCCCAGCATTTT.

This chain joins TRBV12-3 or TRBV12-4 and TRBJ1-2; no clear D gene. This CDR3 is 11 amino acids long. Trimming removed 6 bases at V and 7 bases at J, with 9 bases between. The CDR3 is CASRALLGYTF. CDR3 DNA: TGTGCCAGCAGAGCCCTTCTTGGCTACACCTTC.

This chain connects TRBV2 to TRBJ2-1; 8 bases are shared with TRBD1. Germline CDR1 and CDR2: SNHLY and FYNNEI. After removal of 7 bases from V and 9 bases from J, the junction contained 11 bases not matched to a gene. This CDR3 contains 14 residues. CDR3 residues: CASNGQGAHGEQFF. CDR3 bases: TGTGCCAGCAATGGGCAGGGGGCGCATGGTGAGCAGTTCTTC.

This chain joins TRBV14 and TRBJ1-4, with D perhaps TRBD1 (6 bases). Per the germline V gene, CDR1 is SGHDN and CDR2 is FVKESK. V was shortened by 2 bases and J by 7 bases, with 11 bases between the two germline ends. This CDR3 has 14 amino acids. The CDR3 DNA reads TGTGCCAGCAGCCAAAGGACAGTGGGTGAAAAACTGTTTTTT. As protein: CASSQRTVGEKLFF. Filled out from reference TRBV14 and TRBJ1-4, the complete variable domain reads EAGVTQFPSHSVIEKGQTVTLRCDPISGHDNLYWYRRVMGKEIKFLLHFVKESKQDESGMPNNRFLAERTGGTYSTLKVQPAELEDSGVYFCASSQRTVGEKLFFGSGTQLSVL.

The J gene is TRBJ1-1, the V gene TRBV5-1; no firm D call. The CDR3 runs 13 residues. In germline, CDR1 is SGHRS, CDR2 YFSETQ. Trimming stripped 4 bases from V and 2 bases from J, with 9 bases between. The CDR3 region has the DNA TGCGCCAGCAGCAGCGCCCCAAACACTGAAGCTTTCTTT. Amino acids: CASSSAPNTEAFF.

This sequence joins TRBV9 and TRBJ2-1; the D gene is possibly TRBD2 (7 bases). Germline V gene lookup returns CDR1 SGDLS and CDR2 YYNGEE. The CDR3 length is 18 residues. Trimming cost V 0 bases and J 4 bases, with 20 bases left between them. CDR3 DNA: TGTGCCAGCAGCGTAGCGGCGGCGGGGGCGGGGTCTTACAATGAGCAGTTCTTC. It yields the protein CASSVAAAGAGSYNEQFF.

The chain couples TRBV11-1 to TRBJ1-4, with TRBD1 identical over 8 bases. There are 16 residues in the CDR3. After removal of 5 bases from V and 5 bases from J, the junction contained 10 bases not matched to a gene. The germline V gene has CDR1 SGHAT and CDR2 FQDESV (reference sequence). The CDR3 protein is CASSKSSGTGNEKLFF. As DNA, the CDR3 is TGTGCCAGCAGCAAATCATCCGGGACAGGCAATGAAAAACTGTTTTTT.